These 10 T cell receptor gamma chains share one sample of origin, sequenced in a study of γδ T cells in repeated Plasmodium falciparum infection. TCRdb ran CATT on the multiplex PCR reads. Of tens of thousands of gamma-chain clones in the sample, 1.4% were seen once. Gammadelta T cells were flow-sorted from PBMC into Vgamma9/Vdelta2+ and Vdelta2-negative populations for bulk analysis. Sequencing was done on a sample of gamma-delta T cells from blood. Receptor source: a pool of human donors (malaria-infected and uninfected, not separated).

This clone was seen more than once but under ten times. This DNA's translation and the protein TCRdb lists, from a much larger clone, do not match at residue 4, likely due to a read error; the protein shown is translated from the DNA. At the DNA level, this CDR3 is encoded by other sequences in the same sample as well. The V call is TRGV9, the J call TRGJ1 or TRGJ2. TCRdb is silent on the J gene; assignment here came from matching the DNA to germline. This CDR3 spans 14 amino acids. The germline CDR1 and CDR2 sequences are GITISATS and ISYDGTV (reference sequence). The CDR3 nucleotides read TGTGCCTTGCGGGAGGGAGCCAATTATTATAAGAAACTCTTT. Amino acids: CALREGANYYKKLF.

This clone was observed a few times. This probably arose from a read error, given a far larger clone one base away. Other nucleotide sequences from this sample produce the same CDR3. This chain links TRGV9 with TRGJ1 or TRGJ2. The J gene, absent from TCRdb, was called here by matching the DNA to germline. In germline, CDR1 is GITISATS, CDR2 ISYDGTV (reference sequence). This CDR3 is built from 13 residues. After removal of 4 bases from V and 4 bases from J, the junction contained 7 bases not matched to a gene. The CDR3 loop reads CALWETLYYKKLF. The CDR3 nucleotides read TGTGCCTTGTGGGAAACCCTCTATTATAAGAAACTCTTT.

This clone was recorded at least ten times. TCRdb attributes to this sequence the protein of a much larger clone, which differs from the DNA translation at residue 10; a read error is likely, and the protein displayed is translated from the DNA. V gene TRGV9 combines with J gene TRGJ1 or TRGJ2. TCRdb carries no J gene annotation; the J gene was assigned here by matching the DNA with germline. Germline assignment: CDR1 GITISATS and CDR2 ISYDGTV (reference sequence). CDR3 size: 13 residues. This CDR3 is CALWEVPKYMKLF. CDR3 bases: TGTGCCTTGTGGGAGGTACCGAAATATATGAAACTCTTT.

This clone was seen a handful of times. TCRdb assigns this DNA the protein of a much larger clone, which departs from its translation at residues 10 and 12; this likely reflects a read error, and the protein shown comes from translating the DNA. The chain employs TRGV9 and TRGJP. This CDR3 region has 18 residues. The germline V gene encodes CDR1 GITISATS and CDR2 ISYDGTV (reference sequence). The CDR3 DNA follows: TGTGCCTTGTGGGAGGTGCAAGCCGAAAAGTTGAGCAAAAAAATCAAGGTATTT. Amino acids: CALWEVQAEKLSKKIKVF.

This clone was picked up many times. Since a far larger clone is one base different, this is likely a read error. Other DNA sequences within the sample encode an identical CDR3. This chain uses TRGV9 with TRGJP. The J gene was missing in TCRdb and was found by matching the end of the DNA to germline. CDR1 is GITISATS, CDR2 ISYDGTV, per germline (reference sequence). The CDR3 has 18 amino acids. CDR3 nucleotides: TGTGCCTTGTGGCAGGTGAGCCGGCAAGAGTTGGGCAAAAAGATCAAGGTATTT. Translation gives CALWQVSRQELGKKIKVF.

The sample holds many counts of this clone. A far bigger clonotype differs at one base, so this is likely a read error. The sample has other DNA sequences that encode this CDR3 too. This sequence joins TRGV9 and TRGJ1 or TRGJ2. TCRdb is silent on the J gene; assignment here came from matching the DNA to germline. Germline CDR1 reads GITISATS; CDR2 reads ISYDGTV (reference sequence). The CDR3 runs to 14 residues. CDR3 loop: CALWEAHRYYKKLF. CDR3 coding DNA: TGTGCCTTGTGGGAGGCGCACCGTTATTACAAGAAACTCTTT.

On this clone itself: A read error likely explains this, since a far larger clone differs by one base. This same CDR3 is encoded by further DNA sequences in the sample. The CDR3 nucleotides are TGTGCCCCAGCCCCGCTAAAATATTATAAGAAACTCTTT. Protein: CAPAPLKYYKKLF. The chain links TRGV8 to TRGJ1 or TRGJ2. Because TCRdb records no J gene, it was assigned here through a match of the DNA to germline. J gave up 4 bases and V 12 bases, and 15 bases lay outside the gene matches. CDR3 size: 13 residues. The germline CDR1 and CDR2 sequences are VENAVY and YDSYNSRV.

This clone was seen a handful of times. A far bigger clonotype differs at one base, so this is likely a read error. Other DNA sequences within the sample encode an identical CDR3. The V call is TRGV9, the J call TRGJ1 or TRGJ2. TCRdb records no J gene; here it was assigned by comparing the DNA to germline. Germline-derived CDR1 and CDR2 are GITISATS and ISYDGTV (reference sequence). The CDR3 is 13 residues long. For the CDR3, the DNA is TGTGCCTTGTGGGAGAAGCGGAATTACAAGAAACTCTTT. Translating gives CALWEKRNYKKLF.

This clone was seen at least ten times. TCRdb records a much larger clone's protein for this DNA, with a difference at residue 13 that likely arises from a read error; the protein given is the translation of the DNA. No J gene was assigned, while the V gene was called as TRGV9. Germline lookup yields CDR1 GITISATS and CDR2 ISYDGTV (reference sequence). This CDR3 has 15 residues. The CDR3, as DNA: TGTGCCTTGTGGGAGGTGTCCATCCAATATTATAAGAGACTCTTT. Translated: CALWEVSIQYYKRLF.

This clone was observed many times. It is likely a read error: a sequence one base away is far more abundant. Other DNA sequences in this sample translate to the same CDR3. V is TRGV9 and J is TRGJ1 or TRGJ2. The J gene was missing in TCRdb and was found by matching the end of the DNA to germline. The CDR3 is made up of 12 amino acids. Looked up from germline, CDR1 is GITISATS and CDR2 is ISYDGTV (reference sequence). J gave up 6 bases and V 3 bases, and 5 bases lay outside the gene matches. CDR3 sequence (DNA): TGTGCCTTGTGGGAGAGCTTTTATAAGAAACTCTTT. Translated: CALWESFYKKLF.